Shown below are 23 T cell receptor beta chains from a single sample sequenced in a study of T cell changes during pregnancy in multiple sclerosis (dated by TCRdb to between 2019 and 2020). Receptors were amplified or captured by the immunoSEQ multiplex PCR assay. Entries here come from immuneACCESS through TCRdb and include only in-frame sequences with V and J called. Some clones fail to appear in such tables; in the studies checked, an unresolved V gene covers under half of the shortfall, and the cause of the remainder is unknown. The sample data list about 31,000 clones, and roughly 88% of these were observed just once. In total, the top ten clones hold 0.6% to 0.9% of the sample. Sequencing used CD4+ T cells from peripheral blood mononuclear cells, obtained in the first trimester of pregnancy. All receptors come from a female donor in good health, enrolled as a control in a pregnancy study.

The chain recombines TRBV9 with TRBJ1-2; a weak D match, TRBD1 (6 bases). CDR1 is SGDLS, CDR2 YYNGEE, per germline. V lost 3 bases and J 1 base, leaving 13 bases between the germline ends. CDR3 size: 15 residues. DNA for the CDR3: TGTGCCAGCAGCGCCTCGAGGACAGATAACTATGGCTACACCTTC. This sequence encodes CASSASRTDNYGYTF.

V is TRBV4-2 and J is TRBJ2-6; D is perhaps TRBD1 (5 bases). The V end was cut by 2 bases, the J end by 1 base, with 18 bases between. CDR3 size: 19 residues. CDR1 LGHNA and CDR2 YNFKEQ come from the germline V gene. The CDR3 bases are TGTGCCAGCAGCCAAAATTCCTGGGTGGCAGGGTCTGGGGCCAACGTCCTGACTTTC. Amino acids: CASSQNSWVAGSGANVLTF.

J is TRBJ2-7 and V is TRBV2; tentative D call: TRBD2 (5 bases). CDR3 length: 13 residues. V lost 8 bases and J 4 bases, leaving 15 bases between the germline ends. The V gene's germline CDR1 is SNHLY and CDR2 FYNNEI. Here the CDR3 reads CASGTQGLYEQYF. The CDR3, as DNA: TGTGCCAGCGGTACGCAAGGACTGTACGAGCAGTACTTC.

The V and J genes are TRBV2 and TRBJ2-7; TRBD1 is a possible D gene (6 bases). The germline CDR1 and CDR2 sequences are SNHLY and FYNNEI. The V end was cut by 5 bases, the J end by 2 bases, with 10 bases between. This CDR3 comprises 13 residues. Here the CDR3 reads CASSSGTPYEQYF. Here the CDR3 DNA reads TGTGCCAGCAGTAGTGGGACACCCTACGAGCAGTACTTC.

The gene calls are TRBV10-3 and TRBJ1-1; D not resolved. V lost 8 bases to trimming and J lost 3 bases, with 16 bases between them. This CDR3 comprises 14 residues. Per the germline V gene, CDR1 is ENHRY and CDR2 is SYGVKD. CDR3 nucleotides: TGTGCCATCTCCCGCGGGGAGGAGGACACTGAAGCTTTCTTT. Translating it yields CAISRGEEDTEAFF.

V and J are TRBV9 and TRBJ2-1; D uncertain. The CDR3 consists of 13 residues. Looked up from germline, CDR1 is SGDLS and CDR2 is YYNGEE. Trimming took off 0 bases at V and 6 bases at J, with 7 bases between the two ends. This chain's CDR3 is CASSVAPSNEQFF. The CDR3 coding sequence is TGTGCCAGCAGCGTAGCACCTAGCAATGAGCAGTTCTTC. Combining the CDR3 with reference TRBV9 and TRBJ2-1 gives the whole variable domain DSGVTQTPKHLITATGQRVTLRCSPRSGDLSVYWYQQSLDQGLQFLIQYYNGEERAKGNILERFSAQQFPDLHSELNLSSLELGDSALYFCASSVAPSNEQFFGPGTRLTVL.

This chain joins TRBV7-2 and TRBJ2-5, with 8 bases matching TRBD2. The V segment lost 1 base and the J segment 1 base; nucleotides outside the gene matches: 5. Germline lookup yields CDR1 SGHTA and CDR2 FQGNSA. This CDR3 contains 16 residues. The CDR3 sequence: CASSLVGLVLQETQYF. DNA of the CDR3: TGTGCCAGCAGCTTAGTGGGACTAGTGCTCCAAGAGACCCAGTACTTC.

CDR3 sequence: CASSRTGGYSPLHF. In DNA form, the CDR3 reads TGTGCCAGCAGCCGGACAGGGGGCTATTCACCCCTCCACTTT. The J gene is TRBJ1-6, the V gene TRBV6-5, with 11 nucleotides matching TRBD1. Germline-derived CDR1 and CDR2 are MNHEY and SVGAGI. V lost 6 bases to trimming and J lost 8 bases; unmatched junction nucleotides: 3. This CDR3 is built from 14 residues.

The J gene is TRBJ1-4, the V gene TRBV10-3; 9 bases fit TRBD1. The germline CDR1 and CDR2 sequences are ENHRY and SYGVKD. The V and J ends lost 10 bases and 1 base, in that order; junction bases with no gene match: 4. There are 14 residues in the CDR3. The CDR3 nucleotides are TGTGCCACGATGGACAGGGGAACTAATGAAAAACTGTTTTTT. It specifies CATMDRGTNEKLFF.

V is TRBV14 and J is TRBJ2-1; D is perhaps TRBD1 (5 bases). CDR1 SGHDN and CDR2 FVKESK come from the germline V gene. This CDR3 is 15 amino acids long. V was pared by 0 bases and J by 6 bases, with 12 bases between. Here the CDR3 reads CASSQDFRRVNEQFF. The CDR3 DNA reads TGTGCCAGCAGCCAAGATTTCCGCAGGGTCAATGAGCAGTTCTTC.

The genes are TRBV4-3 and TRBJ1-4, with 8 bases that match TRBD1. The germline V gene has CDR1 LGHNA and CDR2 YSLEER. The V gene end was trimmed by 4 bases and the J gene end by 0 bases; junction bases not matched to a gene: 4. The CDR3 is made up of 16 amino acids. Here the CDR3 DNA reads TGCGCCAGCAGCCGATTGACAGGGGCAACTAATGAAAAACTGTTTTTT. It encodes CASSRLTGATNEKLFF.

The chain recombines TRBV6-5 with TRBJ2-2; TRBD1 agrees at 11 bases. V lost 4 bases to trimming and J lost 6 bases; unmatched junction nucleotides: 4. The germline CDR1 and CDR2 sequences are MNHEY and SVGAGI. The CDR3 loop spans 15 amino acids. CDR3: CASSSPGQGAGELFF. DNA for the CDR3: TGTGCCAGCAGTTCTCCGGGACAGGGGGCCGGGGAGCTGTTTTTT.

The rearrangement uses TRBV9 and TRBJ2-7, with 13 nucleotides matching TRBD2. CDR1 and CDR2 (germline): SGDLS, YYNGEE. With 0 bases clipped from V and 1 base from J, the junction kept 10 bases outside the gene matches. This CDR3 spans 19 amino acids. Written as DNA, the CDR3 is TGTGCCAGCAGCGTAGGGGCCGGGACTAGCGGGGCCTTTTCCTACGAGCAGTACTTC. This gives the protein CASSVGAGTSGAFSYEQYF.

The chain combines TRBV4-3 with TRBJ2-5; 9 nucleotides agree with TRBD2. Germline loops: CDR1 LGHNA, CDR2 YSLEER. The CDR3 covers 17 residues. After removal of 1 base from V and 4 bases from J, the junction contained 10 bases not matched to a gene. The CDR3 sequence is CASSQASAGGQGETQYF. CDR3 sequence (DNA): TGCGCCAGCAGCCAAGCTTCGGCGGGGGGGCAAGGAGAGACCCAGTACTTC.

This rearrangement joins TRBV7-6 to TRBJ1-5; 10 nucleotides match TRBD1. Per the germline V gene, CDR1 is SGHVS and CDR2 is FNYEAQ. This CDR3 region has 14 residues. The V segment lost 5 bases and the J segment 7 bases; nucleotides outside the gene matches: 5. The CDR3 spells CASSRDRGVQPQHF. CDR3 DNA: TGTGCCAGCAGCCGGGACAGGGGAGTCCAGCCCCAGCATTTT.

V usage is TRBV5-1 and J usage is TRBJ1-6; 9 nucleotides match TRBD1. Losses at the gene ends were 4 bases for V and 8 bases for J; bases not matched to a gene: 7. Germline lookup yields CDR1 SGHRS and CDR2 YFSETQ. The CDR3 is made up of 15 amino acids. The CDR3 bases are TGCGCCAGCAGCCGGAGGGACAGGGATGATTCACCCCTCCACTTT. Translation: CASSRRDRDDSPLHF.

The gene calls are TRBV29-1 and TRBJ2-5; D is possibly TRBD1 (6 bases). This CDR3 has 14 residues. Germline CDR1 SQVTM, CDR2 ANQGSEA. With 6 bases removed from V and 4 bases from J, the gap between germline ends came to 18 bases. The DNA for the CDR3 is TGCAGCGTCCGTTACCCGGGACATGGAGAGACCCAGTACTTC. Translating gives CSVRYPGHGETQYF.

This clone turned up a few times. V usage is TRBV7-2 and J usage is TRBJ1-5; D is unresolved. The CDR3 has 14 residues. Germline CDR1 and CDR2: SGHTA and FQGNSA. V lost 4 bases, J lost 7 bases, and 14 bases lay in between. The CDR3 coding sequence is TGTGCCAGCAGCTCCCATCCGGGATTGCAGCCCCAGCATTTT. It translates to CASSSHPGLQPQHF.

V usage is TRBV29-1 and J usage is TRBJ2-1, with TRBD1 matching 9 bases. Germline values: CDR1 SQVTM, CDR2 ANQGSEA. The V and J ends lost 3 bases and 8 bases, in that order; junction bases with no gene match: 11. The CDR3 sequence is 15 residues long. The CDR3 reads CSVDRGQGSMDEQFF. CDR3 sequence (DNA): TGCAGCGTTGACAGAGGACAGGGGTCGATGGATGAGCAGTTCTTC.

The genes are TRBV27 and TRBJ1-6; D is ambiguous. Trimming took 5 bases from V and 2 from J, leaving 13 bases between them. Germline V gene lookup returns CDR1 MNHEY and CDR2 SMNVEV (reference sequence). This CDR3 region has 16 residues. The CDR3 here is CASSRRVGTYNSPLHF. The CDR3 coding sequence is TGTGCCAGCAGTCGGCGGGTAGGCACCTATAATTCACCCCTCCACTTT.

This clone was recorded only once. This chain links TRBV18 with TRBJ2-7, with 8 nucleotides matching TRBD1. With V trimmed by 5 bases and J by 6 bases, 12 bases remained unmatched. The germline CDR1 and CDR2 sequences are KGHSH and LQKENI. The CDR3 has 15 residues. CDR3 DNA sequence: TGTGCCAGCTCAGGGAGCGTGGACAGGGCGGTCGAGCAGTACTTC. It is translated as CASSGSVDRAVEQYF.

This clone is a singleton in its sample. V and J are TRBV5-4 and TRBJ2-7; 9 positions agree with TRBD1. Losses at the gene ends were 4 bases for V and 0 bases for J; bases not matched to a gene: 5. This CDR3 has 15 amino acids. Germline loops: CDR1 SGHNT, CDR2 YYREEE (reference sequence). The CDR3 is CASSTGQGYSYEQYF. The CDR3, as DNA: TGTGCCAGCAGCACCGGACAGGGGTACTCCTACGAGCAGTACTTC.

The genes are TRBV20-1 and TRBJ2-3; 8 bases agree with TRBD2. V shed 5 bases and J 8 bases; nucleotides not matched to a gene: 3. CDR1 is DFQATT, CDR2 SNEGSKA, per germline (reference sequence). This CDR3 is 11 amino acids long. The CDR3 region is CSARRGVTQYF. CDR3 nucleotide sequence: TGCAGTGCTCGGCGGGGGGTTACGCAGTATTTT.